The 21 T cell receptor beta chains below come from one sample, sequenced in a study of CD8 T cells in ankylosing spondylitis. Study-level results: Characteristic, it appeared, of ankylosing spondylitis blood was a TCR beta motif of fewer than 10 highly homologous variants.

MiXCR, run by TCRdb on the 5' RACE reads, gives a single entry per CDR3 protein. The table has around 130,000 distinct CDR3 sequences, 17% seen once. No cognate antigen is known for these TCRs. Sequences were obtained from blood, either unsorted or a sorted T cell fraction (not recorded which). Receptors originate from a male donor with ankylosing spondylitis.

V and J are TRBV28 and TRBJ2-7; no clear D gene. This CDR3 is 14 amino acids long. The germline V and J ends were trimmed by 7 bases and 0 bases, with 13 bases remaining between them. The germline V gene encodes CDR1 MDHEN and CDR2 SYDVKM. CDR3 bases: TGTGCCAGCAACTCGCGGACGAACTCCTACGAGCAGTACTTC. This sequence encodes CASNSRTNSYEQYF.

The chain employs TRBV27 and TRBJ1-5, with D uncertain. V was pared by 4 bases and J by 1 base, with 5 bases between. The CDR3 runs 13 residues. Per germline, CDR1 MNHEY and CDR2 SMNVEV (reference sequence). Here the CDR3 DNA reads TGTGCCAGCAGTTGGAAGAGCAATCAGCCCCAGCATTTT. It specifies CASSWKSNQPQHF.

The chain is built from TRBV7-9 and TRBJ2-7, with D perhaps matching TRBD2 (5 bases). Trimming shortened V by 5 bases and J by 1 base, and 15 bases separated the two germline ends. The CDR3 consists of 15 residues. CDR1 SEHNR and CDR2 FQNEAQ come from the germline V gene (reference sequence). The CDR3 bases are TGTGCCAGCAGCCCCCGGGTAGCGCTATCCTACGAGCAGTACTTC. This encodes CASSPRVALSYEQYF.

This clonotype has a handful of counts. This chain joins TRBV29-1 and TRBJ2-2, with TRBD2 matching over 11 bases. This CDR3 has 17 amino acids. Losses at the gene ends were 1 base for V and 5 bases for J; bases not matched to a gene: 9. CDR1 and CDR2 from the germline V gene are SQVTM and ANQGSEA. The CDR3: CSVEGGLAGRGTGELFF. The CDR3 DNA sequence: TGCAGCGTTGAAGGCGGACTAGCGGGCCGCGGGACCGGGGAGCTGTTTTTT.

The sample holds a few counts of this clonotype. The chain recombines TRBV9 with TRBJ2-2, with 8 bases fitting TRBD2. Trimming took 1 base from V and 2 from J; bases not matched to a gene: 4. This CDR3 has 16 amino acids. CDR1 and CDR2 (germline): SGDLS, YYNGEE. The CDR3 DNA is TGTGCCAGCAGCGTAAGGGGACTAGAAAACACCGGGGAGCTGTTTTTT. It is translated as CASSVRGLENTGELFF.

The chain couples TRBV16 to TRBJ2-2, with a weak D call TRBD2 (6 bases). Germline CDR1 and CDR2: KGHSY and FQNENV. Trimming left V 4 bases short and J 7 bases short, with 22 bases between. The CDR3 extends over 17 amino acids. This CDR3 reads CASSRGPGGPDGGELFF. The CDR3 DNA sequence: TGTGCCAGCAGCCGAGGGCCCGGAGGGCCCGATGGCGGGGAGCTGTTTTTT.

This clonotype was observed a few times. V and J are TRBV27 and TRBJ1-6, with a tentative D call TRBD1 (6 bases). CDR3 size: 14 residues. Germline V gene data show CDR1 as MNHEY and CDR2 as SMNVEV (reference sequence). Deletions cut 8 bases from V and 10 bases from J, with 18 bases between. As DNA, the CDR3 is TGTGCCAGCCAAACAGGGATTCGACAATCACCCCTCCACTTT. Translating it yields CASQTGIRQSPLHF.

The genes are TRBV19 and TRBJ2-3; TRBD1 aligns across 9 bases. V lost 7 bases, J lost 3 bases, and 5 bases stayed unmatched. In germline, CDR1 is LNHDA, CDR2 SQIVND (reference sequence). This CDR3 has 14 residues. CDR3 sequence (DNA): TGTGCCAGTACGACAGGACAGGGGACAGATACGCAGTATTTT. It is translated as CASTTGQGTDTQYF.

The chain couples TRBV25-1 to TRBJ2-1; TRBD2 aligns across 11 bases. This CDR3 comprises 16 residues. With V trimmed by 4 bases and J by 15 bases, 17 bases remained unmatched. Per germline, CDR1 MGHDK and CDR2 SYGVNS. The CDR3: CASSGFGLAGGVLPFF. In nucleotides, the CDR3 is TGTGCCAGCAGTGGGTTTGGGTTAGCGGGAGGGGTTCTGCCGTTCTTC.

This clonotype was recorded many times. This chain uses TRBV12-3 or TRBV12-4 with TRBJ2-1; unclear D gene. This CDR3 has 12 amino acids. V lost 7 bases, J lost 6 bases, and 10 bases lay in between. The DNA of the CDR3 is TGTGCCAGCACCCTCGGTACCAATGAGCAGTTCTTC. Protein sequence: CASTLGTNEQFF.

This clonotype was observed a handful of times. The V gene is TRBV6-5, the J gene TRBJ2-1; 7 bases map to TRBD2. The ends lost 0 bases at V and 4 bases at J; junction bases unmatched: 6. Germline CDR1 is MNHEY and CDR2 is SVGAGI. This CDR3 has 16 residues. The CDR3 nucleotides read TGTGCCAGCAGTTACTCCACTAGCGCTCGGTACAATGAGCAGTTCTTC. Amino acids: CASSYSTSARYNEQFF.

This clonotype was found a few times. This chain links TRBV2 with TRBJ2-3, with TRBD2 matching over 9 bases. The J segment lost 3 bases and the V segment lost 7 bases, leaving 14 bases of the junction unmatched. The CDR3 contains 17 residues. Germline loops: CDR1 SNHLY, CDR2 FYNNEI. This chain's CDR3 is CASIGSLAGVVTDTQYF. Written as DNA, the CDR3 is TGTGCCAGCATTGGGTCGTTAGCGGGAGTAGTGACAGATACGCAGTATTTT.

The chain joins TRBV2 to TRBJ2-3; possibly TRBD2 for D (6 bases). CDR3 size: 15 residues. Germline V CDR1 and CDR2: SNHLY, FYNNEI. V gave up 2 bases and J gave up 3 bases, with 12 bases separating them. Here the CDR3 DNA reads TGTGCCAGCAGTGAACAACCTCTAGCGACAGATACGCAGTATTTT. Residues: CASSEQPLATDTQYF.

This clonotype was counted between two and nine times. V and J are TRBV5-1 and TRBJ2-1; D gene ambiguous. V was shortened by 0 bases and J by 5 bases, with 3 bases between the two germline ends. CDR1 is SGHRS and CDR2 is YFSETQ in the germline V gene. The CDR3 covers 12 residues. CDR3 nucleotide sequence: TGCGCCAGCAGCTTGGATGACAATGAGCAGTTCTTC. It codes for CASSLDDNEQFF.

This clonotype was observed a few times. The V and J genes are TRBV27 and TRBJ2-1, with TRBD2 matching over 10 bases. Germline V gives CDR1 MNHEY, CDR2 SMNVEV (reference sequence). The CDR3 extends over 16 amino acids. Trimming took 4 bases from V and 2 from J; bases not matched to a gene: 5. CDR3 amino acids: CASSSPLAGAYNEQFF. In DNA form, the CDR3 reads TGTGCCAGCAGTTCCCCCCTAGCGGGAGCCTACAATGAGCAGTTCTTC.

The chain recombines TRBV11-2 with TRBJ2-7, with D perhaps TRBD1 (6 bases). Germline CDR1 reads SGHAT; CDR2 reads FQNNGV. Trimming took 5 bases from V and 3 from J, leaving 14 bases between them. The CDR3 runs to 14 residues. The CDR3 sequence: CASSPGTKGYEQYF. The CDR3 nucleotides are TGTGCCAGCAGCCCCGGGACAAAGGGCTACGAGCAGTACTTC.

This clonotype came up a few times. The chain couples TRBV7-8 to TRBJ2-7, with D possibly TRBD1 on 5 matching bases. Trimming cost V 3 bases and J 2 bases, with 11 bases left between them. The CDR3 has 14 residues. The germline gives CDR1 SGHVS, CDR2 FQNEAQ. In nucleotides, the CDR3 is TGTGCCAGCAGCTTTGTTCAGGGAACCTACGAGCAGTACTTC. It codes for CASSFVQGTYEQYF.

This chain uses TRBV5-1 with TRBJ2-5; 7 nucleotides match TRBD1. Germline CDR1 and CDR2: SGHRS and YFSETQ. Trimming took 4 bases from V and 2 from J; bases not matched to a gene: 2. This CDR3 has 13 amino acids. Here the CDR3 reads CASSPDRQETQYF. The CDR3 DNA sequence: TGCGCCAGCAGCCCGGACAGGCAAGAGACCCAGTACTTC.

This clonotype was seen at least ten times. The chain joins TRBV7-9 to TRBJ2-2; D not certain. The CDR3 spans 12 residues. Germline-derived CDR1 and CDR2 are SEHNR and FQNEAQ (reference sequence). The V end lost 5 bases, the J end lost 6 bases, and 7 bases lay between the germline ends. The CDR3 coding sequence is TGTGCCAGCAGCGAAGGGTCCGGGGAGCTGTTTTTT. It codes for CASSEGSGELFF.

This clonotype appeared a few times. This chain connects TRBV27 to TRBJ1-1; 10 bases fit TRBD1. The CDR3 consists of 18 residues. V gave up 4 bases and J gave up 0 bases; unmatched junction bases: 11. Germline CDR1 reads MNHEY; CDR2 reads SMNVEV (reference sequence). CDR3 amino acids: CASSSSGTGVYLNTEAFF. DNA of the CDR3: TGTGCCAGCAGTTCAAGTGGGACAGGGGTATACCTGAACACTGAAGCTTTCTTT.

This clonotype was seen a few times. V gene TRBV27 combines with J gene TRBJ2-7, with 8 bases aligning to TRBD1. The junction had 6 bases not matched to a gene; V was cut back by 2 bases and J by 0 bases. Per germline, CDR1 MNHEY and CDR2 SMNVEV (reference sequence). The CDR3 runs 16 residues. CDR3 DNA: TGTGCCAGCAGTTTACTAAGACAGGGGAGCTCCTACGAGCAGTACTTC. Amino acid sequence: CASSLLRQGSSYEQYF.